One sample yielded the 2 T cell receptor beta chains listed below, sequenced in a study of OX40 agonist ivuxolimab in advanced cancers. Clones were sequenced by immunoSEQ multiplex PCR, and TCRdb holds only the in-frame ones, with some missing. This sample yields approximately 69,000 clones, of which 94% are seen a single time; more than 15% belongs to the top ten. The source material was CD4+ or CD8+ T cells sorted from blood, sampled in a trial of the OX40 agonist ivuxolimab. These receptors originate from an adult with an advanced solid tumor such as melanoma, head and neck, liver or kidney cancer.

V is TRBV28 and J is TRBJ1-2, with D perhaps TRBD1 (5 bases). The germline CDR1 and CDR2 sequences are MDHEN and SYDVKM. The CDR3 spans 14 residues. The germline V and J ends were trimmed by 2 bases and 3 bases, with 10 bases remaining between them. The CDR3 region has the DNA TGTGCCAGCAGTTTACAGGTCAGGGACTATGGCTACACCTTC. Translating gives CASSLQVRDYGYTF.

The gene calls are TRBV7-8 and TRBJ1-1, with 7 bases aligning to TRBD1. The junction had 2 bases not matched to a gene; V was cut back by 1 base and J by 0 bases. This CDR3 comprises 15 residues. The germline gives CDR1 SGHVS, CDR2 FQNEAQ. This chain's CDR3 is CASSLEGAMNTEAFF. The CDR3 nucleotides are TGTGCCAGCAGCTTAGAGGGGGCAATGAACACTGAAGCTTTCTTT.